The 22 T cell receptor beta chains listed next were all sequenced from one sample in a study of T-cell reconstitution after alpha-beta-depleted transplantation in children. Preparation of the TCRbeta library was carried out with unique molecular identifiers. MiXCR, applied by TCRdb to the PCR reads, yields one record per CDR3 protein. The data contain about half a million distinct CDR3 sequences, 9.5% to 15% of them singletons. The sample here was PBMCs from the stem cell graft donor, taken from the stem cell graft. The receptors shown here come from a human donor who donated a stem cell graft to a child with combined immunodeficiency.

J is TRBJ2-3 and V is TRBV5-5, with 11 bases identical to TRBD2. The CDR3 runs 16 residues. Germline CDR1 SGHKS, CDR2 YYEKEE (reference sequence). The V segment lost 0 bases and the J segment 2 bases; nucleotides outside the gene matches: 2. Here the CDR3 DNA reads TGTGCCAGCAGCTTGGGGGGACTAGCGGACACAGATACGCAGTATTTT. The encoded protein is CASSLGGLADTDTQYF.

V usage is TRBV6-1 and J usage is TRBJ1-1, with D hard to call. Per the germline V gene, CDR1 is MNHNS and CDR2 is SASEGT. The CDR3 is 15 residues long. Trimming left V 6 bases short and J 6 bases short, with 20 bases between. This chain's CDR3 is CASRVNSPPPPEAFF. In DNA, the CDR3 is TGTGCCAGCAGAGTGAACAGTCCTCCCCCACCTGAAGCTTTCTTT.

The V call is TRBV7-9, the J call TRBJ2-3; D unclear. The germline gives CDR1 SEHNR, CDR2 FQNEAQ (reference sequence). The V gene lost 4 bases and the J gene lost 2 bases, with 10 bases spanning the gap. This CDR3 is built from 14 residues. The chain's CDR3 is CASSSPAVTDTQYF. CDR3 in DNA: TGTGCCAGCAGCTCACCCGCAGTCACAGATACGCAGTATTTT.

This clonotype was detected only a few times. The J gene is TRBJ2-7, the V gene TRBV20-1; 12 bases fit TRBD1. The junction had 10 bases not matched to a gene; V was cut back by 6 bases and J by 4 bases. From germline, CDR1 is DFQATT and CDR2 SNEGSKA (reference sequence). The CDR3 covers 15 residues. CDR3 coding DNA: TGCAGTGCGAGAAGCGGGACAGGGGGCGGATACGAGCAGTACTTC. Its translation is CSARSGTGGGYEQYF.

This clonotype was seen more than once but under ten times. This sequence joins TRBV12-3 or TRBV12-4 and TRBJ1-1; D unresolved. CDR3 length: 16 amino acids. The V end was cut by 5 bases, the J end by 1 base, with 17 bases between. The CDR3 nucleotides read TGTGCCAGCAGTCCCACAATGGGGAGCCCGAACACTGAAGCTTTCTTT. It encodes CASSPTMGSPNTEAFF.

In this sample, this clonotype turned up a few times. The rearrangement joins TRBV7-9 to TRBJ2-1, with 7 bases aligning to TRBD2. The CDR3 covers 13 residues. Germline-derived CDR1 and CDR2 are SEHNR and FQNEAQ (reference sequence). V lost 7 bases to trimming and J lost 7 bases; unmatched junction nucleotides: 7. CDR3 protein: CASTFGGWNEQFF. The CDR3 nucleotides read TGTGCCAGCACCTTCGGGGGGTGGAATGAGCAGTTCTTC.

This clonotype was detected many times. The genes are TRBV6-2 or TRBV6-3 and TRBJ1-5; 8 positions agree with TRBD1. V dropped 6 bases and J dropped 0; count of bases not matched to a gene: 10. Germline loops: CDR1 MNHEY, CDR2 SVGEGT. The CDR3 sequence is 17 residues long. The CDR3 loop reads CASRRLDRAYSNQPQHF. The DNA for the CDR3 is TGTGCCAGCAGACGCCTGGACAGGGCCTATAGCAATCAGCCCCAGCATTTT.

This clonotype was observed many times. The V call is TRBV12-3 or TRBV12-4, the J call TRBJ1-5; D ambiguous. This CDR3 has 16 amino acids. Trimming cost V 3 bases and J 0 bases, with 12 bases left between them. The CDR3 DNA is TGTGCCAGCAGTTTGGTGGGTTTGAATAGCAATCAGCCCCAGCATTTT. This gives the protein CASSLVGLNSNQPQHF.

This chain uses TRBV20-1 with TRBJ2-1; TRBD2 matches at 14 bases. V was pared by 6 bases and J by 6 bases, with 19 bases of the junction left unmatched. The length of the CDR3 is 19 residues. Germline V lookup: CDR1 DFQATT, CDR2 SNEGSKA (reference sequence). CDR3 amino acids: CSARGSGTSGGSPFNEQFF. CDR3 in DNA: TGCAGTGCCCGGGGTTCCGGGACTAGCGGGGGTTCCCCTTTCAATGAGCAGTTCTTC.

CDR3 DNA: TGTGCCAGCAGCCCCGGAAGGGGAGTTGCAGATACGCAGTATTTT. Translating gives CASSPGRGVADTQYF. This chain connects TRBV11-1 to TRBJ2-3; the D gene could be TRBD1 or TRBD2 (5 bases each). The V gene's germline CDR1 is SGHAT and CDR2 FQDESV (reference sequence). This CDR3 has 15 amino acids. The V gene lost 5 bases and the J gene lost 4 bases, with 16 bases spanning the gap.

This clonotype was counted only a few times. The chain carries TRBV30 and TRBJ2-7, with D perhaps given as TRBD1 or TRBD2 (6 bases each). The CDR3 extends over 15 amino acids. Trimming left V 3 bases short and J 4 bases short, with 19 bases between. Germline V gene sequence: CDR1 GTSNPN, CDR2 SVGIG (reference sequence). The CDR3 here is CAWRGGSRGRYEQYF. In DNA, the CDR3 is TGTGCCTGGAGAGGGGGGTCGAGGGGGAGATACGAGCAGTACTTC.

This clonotype was observed a few times. The rearrangement links TRBV24-1 to TRBJ2-2, with D possibly being TRBD1 (5 bases). The V gene's germline CDR1 is KGHDR and CDR2 SFDVKD. Trimming cost V 8 bases and J 5 bases, with 17 bases left between them. The CDR3 is 15 residues long. The CDR3 DNA reads as TGTGCCACCACCCTGGGGCGCTACTCAACCGGGGAGCTGTTTTTT. Residues: CATTLGRYSTGELFF.

V usage is TRBV14 and J usage is TRBJ1-2, with 12 nucleotides matching TRBD1. V gave up 4 bases and J gave up 2 bases; unmatched junction bases: 8. The CDR3 consists of 17 residues. Germline V CDR1 and CDR2: SGHDN, FVKESK. DNA for the CDR3: TGTGCCAGCAGCCCACGGGACAGGGGGCCCTTAAACTATGGCTACACCTTC. This codes for CASSPRDRGPLNYGYTF.

The chain couples TRBV4-2 to TRBJ2-3, with 12 bases that match TRBD2. Germline CDR1 reads LGHNA; CDR2 reads YNFKEQ. V was clipped by 0 bases and J by 4 bases; unmatched bases: 2. The CDR3 totals 16 residues. The CDR3 sequence: CASSQEASGGADTQYF. CDR3 nucleotide sequence: TGTGCCAGCAGCCAAGAGGCTAGCGGGGGGGCAGATACGCAGTATTTT.

The chain joins TRBV2 to TRBJ2-1; D is unresolved. The CDR3 spans 15 residues. With 4 bases removed from V and 5 bases from J, the gap between germline ends came to 15 bases. The germline CDR1 and CDR2 sequences are SNHLY and FYNNEI. The CDR3 spells CASSASSLQNNEQFF. The CDR3 region has the DNA TGTGCCAGCAGTGCGTCCAGCCTCCAAAACAATGAGCAGTTCTTC.

The chain employs TRBV9 and TRBJ2-5, with 7 bases identical to TRBD2. The germline V gene has CDR1 SGDLS and CDR2 YYNGEE. The V gene end was trimmed by 0 bases and the J gene end by 1 base; junction bases not matched to a gene: 3. This CDR3 contains 15 residues. This chain's CDR3 is CASSVEGGPQETQYF. The CDR3 bases are TGTGCCAGCAGCGTAGAGGGAGGGCCCCAAGAGACCCAGTACTTC.

This sequence joins TRBV20-1 and TRBJ1-5; TRBD1 might be the D (6 bases). Germline CDR1 DFQATT, CDR2 SNEGSKA (reference sequence). The germline V and J ends were trimmed by 6 bases and 0 bases, with 18 bases remaining between them. The length of the CDR3 is 16 residues. The CDR3 sequence is CSAKDLGGFSNQPQHF. CDR3 in DNA: TGCAGTGCAAAGGACCTAGGGGGTTTTAGCAATCAGCCCCAGCATTTT.

The table lists this clonotype with many counts. This chain connects TRBV12-5 to TRBJ2-5; tentative D call: TRBD2 (5 bases). This CDR3 region has 18 residues. V was shortened by 1 base and J by 0 bases, with 18 bases between the two germline ends. CDR1 is LGHNT and CDR2 is FRNRAP in the germline V gene. DNA of the CDR3: TGTGCTAGTGGTTTGGGAAAAACAGCGCGGGCAAACCAAGAGACCCAGTACTTC. Translating gives CASGLGKTARANQETQYF.

This clonotype was observed many times. The CDR3 reads CASSLDGQRGETQYF. CDR3 DNA: TGTGCCAGCAGCTTAGATGGACAACGAGGGGAGACCCAGTACTTC. The chain couples TRBV7-2 to TRBJ2-5, with D perhaps being TRBD1 or TRBD2 (5 bases each). There are 15 residues in the CDR3. Trimming pared 1 base from V and 5 bases from J, leaving 14 bases between. Germline CDR1 reads SGHTA; CDR2 reads FQGNSA.

The chain is built from TRBV4-1 and TRBJ1-2, with a possible D match to TRBD1 (6 bases). The CDR3 is made up of 13 amino acids. V was cut by 6 bases and J by 8 bases, with 16 bases left in between. Germline CDR1 is MGHRA and CDR2 is YSYEKL. The CDR3 spells CASSLTGSRGYTF. CDR3 bases: TGCGCCAGCAGTCTTACAGGGTCTCGCGGCTACACCTTC.

The chain has TRBV10-3 and TRBJ2-7; tentatively, D is TRBD2 (6 bases). With 0 bases removed from V and 0 bases from J, the gap between germline ends came to 12 bases. This CDR3 has 16 residues. Germline CDR1 is ENHRY and CDR2 is SYGVKD. In DNA form, the CDR3 reads TGTGCCATCAGTGAGTCGAGGGAGGAACCCTCCTACGAGCAGTACTTC. Translated, it gives CAISESREEPSYEQYF.

The genes are TRBV14 and TRBJ2-6; D is possibly TRBD1 (5 bases). V was shortened by 1 base and J by 0 bases, with 13 bases between the two germline ends. The length of the CDR3 is 18 residues. Germline V gene data show CDR1 as SGHDN and CDR2 as FVKESK. The CDR3 nucleotides are TGTGCCAGCAGCCAAGGAAGGGGCAGGGTCTCTGGGGCCAACGTCCTGACTTTC. Its translation: CASSQGRGRVSGANVLTF. The whole variable domain, filled in from reference TRBV14 and TRBJ2-6, reads EAGVTQFPSHSVIEKGQTVTLRCDPISGHDNLYWYRRVMGKEIKFLLHFVKESKQDESGMPNNRFLAERTGGTYSTLKVQPAELEDSGVYFCASSQGRGRVSGANVLTFGAGSRLTVL.